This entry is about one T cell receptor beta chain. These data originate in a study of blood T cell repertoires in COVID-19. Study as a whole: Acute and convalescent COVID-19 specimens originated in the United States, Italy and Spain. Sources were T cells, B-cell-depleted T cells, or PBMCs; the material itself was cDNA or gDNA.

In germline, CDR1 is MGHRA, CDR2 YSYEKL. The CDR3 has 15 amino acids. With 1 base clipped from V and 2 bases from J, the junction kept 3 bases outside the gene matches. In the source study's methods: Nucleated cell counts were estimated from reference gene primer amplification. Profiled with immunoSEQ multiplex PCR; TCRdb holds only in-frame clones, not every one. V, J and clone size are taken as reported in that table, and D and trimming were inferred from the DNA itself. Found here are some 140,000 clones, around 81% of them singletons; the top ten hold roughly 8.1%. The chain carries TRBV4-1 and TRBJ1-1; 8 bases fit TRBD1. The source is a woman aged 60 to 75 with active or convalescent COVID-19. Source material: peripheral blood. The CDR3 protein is CASSQAGQANTEAFF. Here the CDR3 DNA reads TGCGCCAGCAGCCAAGCGGGACAGGCAAACACTGAAGCTTTCTTT.